These 26 T cell receptor beta chains were all obtained from the same sample, sequenced in a study of T cells in women clearing cervical HPV infection. The protocol was immunoSEQ multiplex PCR, while the TCRdb copy is restricted to in-frame clones and leaves out a portion. Its clone listing holds about 39,000 clones. The sequencing sample was made of blood buffy coat. The receptors were sampled from a woman aged 18-69 years with a cervical HPV16 infection that either progressed to CIN3+ or cleared (not recorded which).

As for this clone: The read stops 3 residues short of the end of the CDR3; the missing end is completed from the germline J gene. This sequence joins TRBV6-1 and TRBJ2-1, with 7 bases that match TRBD1. Trimming removed 0 bases from V and 4 bases from J; junction bases left unmatched: 3. The CDR3 is 15 amino acids. Germline CDR1 reads MNHNS; CDR2 reads SASEGT. The CDR3 bases that were read are TGTGCCAGCAGTGAAGCCTCGACAGGGTACAATGAG. Protein: CASSEASTGYNE. The CDR3 reads in full as CASSEASTGYNEQFF.

Note on this clone: The sequenced fragment ends 3 residues before the CDR3 boundary, so the rest is inferred from the germline J gene. This sequence joins TRBV27 and TRBJ2-7; TRBD1 matches 9 bases. Germline V gene lookup returns CDR1 MNHEY and CDR2 SMNVEV (reference sequence). Trimming at V came to 7 bases and at J to 6 bases, leaving 10 bases not matched to a gene. CDR3 size: 14 residues. CDR3 amino acids: CASTPGQGALEQYF. The CDR3 DNA, read in part, is TGTGCCAGCACTCCGGGACAGGGTGCCCTCGAG.

For this clone: The read falls 3 residues short of the CDR3 end, and the missing part is taken from the germline J gene. The chain is built from TRBV2 and TRBJ1-2; D uncertain. The CDR3 is 14 amino acids. Looked up from germline, CDR1 is SNHLY and CDR2 is FYNNEI. Trimming removed 5 bases from V and 0 bases from J, with 10 bases in between. The CDR3 bases that were read are TGTGCCAGCAGTTCGAACCCTACTAACTATGGC. Protein product: CASSSNPTNYG. In full, the CDR3 reads CASSSNPTNYGYTF.

Notes on this clone: The read finishes 3 residues shy of the CDR3 end, and the germline J gene is used to complete it. This sequence joins TRBV19 and TRBJ2-1, with 9 bases aligning to TRBD2. CDR1 is LNHDA and CDR2 is SQIVND in the germline V gene (reference sequence). Trimming removed 7 bases from V and 0 bases from J; junction bases left unmatched: 1. The CDR3 loop spans 14 amino acids. The sequenced CDR3 bases are TGTGCCAGTATTAGCGGGGGCTCCTACAATGAG. Translation: CASISGGSYNE. The full CDR3 sequence reads CASISGGSYNEQFF.

The CDR3 bases that were read are TGCGCCAGCAGCGCTAGCGGGACGTACCAAGAGACC. Its protein is CASSASGTYQET. The complete CDR3 protein is CASSASGTYQETQYF. J is TRBJ2-5 and V is TRBV5-1, with 9 bases matching TRBD2. With the read ending 3 residues before the CDR3 end, the germline J gene is used to fill in that end. CDR3 length: 15 residues. Germline CDR1 is SGHRS and CDR2 is YFSETQ. V trimming: 4 bases; J trimming: 0 bases; junction bases outside the gene matches: 4.

A note on this clone: The read halts 3 residues ahead of the CDR3 end, with the missing end drawn from the germline J gene. V and J are TRBV19 and TRBJ2-3, with D maybe TRBD2 (5 bases). Germline loops: CDR1 LNHDA, CDR2 SQIVND (reference sequence). The CDR3 runs 15 residues. Trimming left V 3 bases short and J 4 bases short, with 14 bases between. The part of the CDR3 DNA that was read is TGTGCCAGTAGTATTGGTTCCTCGAGGGCAGATACG. Translated: CASSIGSSRADT. The entire CDR3 protein is CASSIGSSRADTQYF.

Note on this clone: The read falls 3 residues short of the CDR3 end, and the missing part is taken from the germline J gene. This rearrangement joins TRBV19 to TRBJ2-7; D possibly uses TRBD1 or TRBD2 (5 bases each). Trimming took 6 bases from V and 0 from J, leaving 12 bases between them. The CDR3 is 14 residues long. Germline V CDR1 and CDR2: LNHDA, SQIVND (reference sequence). The sequenced CDR3 bases are TGTGCCAGTAGGCCGGCAGGGAGCTCCTACGAG. Translating gives CASRPAGSSYE. The whole CDR3 is CASRPAGSSYEQYF.

Note on this clone: The CDR3 end is not reached by the read, which stops 3 residues before it; the germline J gene fills it in. The chain uses TRBV19 and TRBJ1-6, with 7 bases fitting TRBD1. Trimming cost V 6 bases and J 9 bases; bases outside gene matches: 8. Per the germline V gene, CDR1 is LNHDA and CDR2 is SQIVND (reference sequence). This CDR3 contains 14 residues. CDR3 bases read: TGTGCCAGTAGCGGGGACAGCCATGCTTCACCC. It codes for CASSGDSHASP. The complete CDR3 sequence is CASSGDSHASPLHF.

With respect to this clone: The sequence runs out 3 residues before the end of the CDR3; the remainder is reconstructed from the germline J gene. The rearrangement joins TRBV20-1 to TRBJ2-3; possible D gene TRBD2, 5 bases. CDR1 and CDR2 from the germline V gene are DFQATT and SNEGSKA (reference sequence). The germline V and J ends were trimmed by 6 bases and 1 base, with 17 bases remaining between them. The CDR3 runs 15 residues. CDR3 bases read: TGCAGTGCGATTATCACGAGGGCCCGCACAGATACG. Its translation is CSAIITRARTDT. In full, the CDR3 is CSAIITRARTDTQYF.

As for this clone: The CDR3 end lies 3 residues beyond the end of the read and is filled in from the germline J gene. The genes are TRBV9 and TRBJ2-5; D gene unclear. Between the trimmed V and J ends, which lost 0 bases and 1 base, there was a span of 7 bases. The CDR3 has 14 residues. Germline lookup yields CDR1 SGDLS and CDR2 YYNGEE. Here the CDR3 reads CASSVGQAQETQYF. The part of the CDR3 DNA that was read is TGTGCCAGCAGCGTAGGGCAGGCCCAAGAGACC. Supplemented by reference TRBV9 and TRBJ2-5, the full variable domain reads DSGVTQTPKHLITATGQRVTLRCSPRSGDLSVYWYQQSLDQGLQFLIQYYNGEERAKGNILERFSAQQFPDLHSELNLSSLELGDSALYFCASSVGQAQETQYFGPGTRLLVL.

Comment on this clone: The read stops 3 residues short of the end of the CDR3; the missing end is completed from the germline J gene. This chain links TRBV29-1 with TRBJ1-1, with a possible D match to TRBD1 (5 bases). The CDR3 is made up of 12 amino acids. The germline V gene encodes CDR1 SQVTM and CDR2 ANQGSEA. V lost 7 bases and J lost 2, with 11 bases in between. This CDR3 is CSGDRINTEAFF. The part of the CDR3 DNA that was read is TGCAGCGGCGACAGAATTAACACTGAA.

A remark on this clone: From the germline J gene comes the end of the CDR3, since the read stops 3 residues before it. The chain is built from TRBV19 and TRBJ1-2; no definite D call. This CDR3 is built from 13 residues. Germline CDR1 and CDR2: LNHDA and SQIVND (reference sequence). Trimming removed 7 bases from V and 4 bases from J, with 13 bases in between. CDR3 loop: CASTSTRVYGYTF. Partial CDR3 DNA: TGTGCCAGTACTAGCACCCGAGTCTATGGC.

Turning to this clone: The read ends 3 residues shy of where the CDR3 ends; the end is completed using the germline J gene. V gene TRBV20-1 combines with J gene TRBJ1-2; possible D gene TRBD1, 5 bases. CDR3 size: 15 residues. Germline-derived CDR1 and CDR2 are DFQATT and SNEGSKA (reference sequence). The CDR3 here is CSAPLRPGGIGGYTF. The covered CDR3 bases are TGCAGTGCCCCACTCCGGCCGGGGGGAATAGGCGGC.

Turning to this clone: The sequenced fragment ends 3 residues before the CDR3 boundary, so the rest is inferred from the germline J gene. The genes are TRBV19 and TRBJ2-2, with 12 bases that match TRBD2. The germline V gene has CDR1 LNHDA and CDR2 SQIVND (reference sequence). V was clipped by 5 bases and J by 7 bases; unmatched bases: 5. The CDR3 is 15 residues long. CDR3 sequence reads: CASSPTSGGGGELFF. CDR3 DNA, as far as it was read: TGTGCCAGTAGTCCGACTAGCGGGGGAGGCGGGGAG.

As concerns this clone: The CDR3 goes on 3 residues after the read ends, and that part is filled in from the germline J gene. The rearrangement joins TRBV2 to TRBJ2-1; 9 positions match TRBD1. Germline V CDR1 and CDR2: SNHLY, FYNNEI. The CDR3 runs to 15 residues. Trimming took 6 bases from V and 5 from J; bases not matched to a gene: 8. The part of the CDR3 DNA that was read is TGTGCCAGCAGGGTAGACAGGGGGAAGGACAATGAG. Translated: CASRVDRGKDNE. In full, the CDR3 is CASRVDRGKDNEQFF. The complete variable domain, with remaining parts taken from reference TRBV2 and TRBJ2-1, reads EPEVTQTPSHQVTQMGQEVILRCVPISNHLYFYWYRQILGQKVEFLVSFYNNEISEKSEIFDDQFSVERPDGSNFTLKIRSTKLEDSAMYFCASRVDRGKDNEQFFGPGTRLTVL.

For this clone: The missing CDR3 end, 3 residues past where the read stops, is filled in from the germline J gene. V and J are TRBV19 and TRBJ1-3; D ambiguous. The CDR3 is made up of 16 amino acids. Germline loops: CDR1 LNHDA, CDR2 SQIVND (reference sequence). The germline V and J ends were trimmed by 5 bases and 3 bases, with 17 bases remaining between them. Incomplete CDR3 DNA: TGTGCCAGTAGTCCCGGACTTACCCTTTATGGAAACACC. This codes for CASSPGLTLYGNT. The full CDR3 protein reads CASSPGLTLYGNTIYF.

A note on this clone: The junction differs from germline at one of its ends, possibly a read error. The observed sequence ends 3 residues before the CDR3 terminus, with the missing tail filled in from the germline J gene. V gene TRBV7-7 combines with J gene TRBJ2-5; TRBD1 is a possible D gene (6 bases). The germline V gene encodes CDR1 SSHAT and CDR2 FNYEAQ (reference sequence). This CDR3 spans 15 amino acids. CDR3 DNA, as far as it was read: TGTGTCAGCAGCCTAAAGGGACATCCCCAAGAGACC. It codes for CVSSLKGHPQET. In full, the CDR3 reads CVSSLKGHPQETQYF.

A word on this clone: The sequence runs out 3 residues before the end of the CDR3; the remainder is reconstructed from the germline J gene. This rearrangement joins TRBV6-1 to TRBJ1-2; 7 bases are a match to TRBD1. The length of the CDR3 is 15 residues. Germline V gives CDR1 MNHNS, CDR2 SASEGT. Germline trimming cut 2 bases from V and 1 base from J; bases unmatched to any gene: 4. This CDR3 is CASSEMRDSNYGYTF. The CDR3 bases that were read are TGTGCCAGCAGTGAAATGCGGGACAGTAACTATGGC.

A remark on this clone: The read comes to an end 3 residues before the CDR3 does, leaving the germline J gene to fill in the end. The rearrangement uses TRBV7-6 and TRBJ2-3; weak D call: TRBD1 (5 bases). This CDR3 has 15 residues. Germline CDR1 is SGHVS and CDR2 is FNYEAQ. V lost 5 bases and J 2 bases, leaving 14 bases between the germline ends. The CDR3 bases that were read are TGTGCCAGCAGCGAACAGGACGGTTTCACAGATACG. It yields the protein CASSEQDGFTDT. The whole CDR3 region reads CASSEQDGFTDTQYF.

Details on this clone: The read ends 3 residues shy of where the CDR3 ends; the end is completed using the germline J gene. The chain employs TRBV7-9 and TRBJ2-4; D might be TRBD1 (5 bases). Trimming removed 6 bases from V and 0 bases from J, with 12 bases in between. The CDR3 totals 15 residues. Germline V gives CDR1 SEHNR, CDR2 FQNEAQ (reference sequence). Partial CDR3 DNA: TGTGCCAGCAGTCGACAGTCCCTAGCCAAAAACATT. It translates to CASSRQSLAKNI. In full, the CDR3 reads CASSRQSLAKNIQYF.

Worth noting for this clone: The read is 3 residues too short to cover the CDR3 end, so that end is filled in from the germline J gene. The rearrangement links TRBV7-8 to TRBJ2-3; 14 nucleotides line up with TRBD2. V lost 1 base and J lost 7; bases outside the gene matches: 1. Germline lookup yields CDR1 SGHVS and CDR2 FQNEAQ. The CDR3 has 15 amino acids. The CDR3 sequence is CASSLGTSGGNTQYF. CDR3 DNA, as far as it was read: TGTGCCAGCAGCTTAGGGACTAGCGGGGGGAATACG.

As regards this clone: The read terminates 3 residues before the CDR3 end, so the remaining end is supplied by the germline J gene. V and J are TRBV6-1 and TRBJ1-5, with 10 bases lining up with TRBD1. V shed 6 bases and J 6 bases; nucleotides not matched to a gene: 14. Germline lookup yields CDR1 MNHNS and CDR2 SASEGT. The CDR3 is 17 residues long. The CDR3 spells CASREYWTGGDGQPQHF. Incomplete CDR3 DNA: TGTGCCAGCAGAGAATATTGGACAGGGGGAGACGGTCAGCCC.

Turning to this clone: The read falls 3 residues short of the CDR3 end, and the missing part is taken from the germline J gene. The chain links TRBV5-6 to TRBJ2-5; the D is unclear. The germline CDR1 and CDR2 sequences are SGHDT and YYEEEE. The CDR3 runs 15 residues. Between the trimmed V and J ends, which lost 1 base and 0 bases, there was a span of 10 bases. The CDR3 DNA, read in part, is TGTGCCAGCAGCTTGAGTGTGAGGCACCAAGAGACC. Translation: CASSLSVRHQET. In full, the CDR3 is CASSLSVRHQETQYF.

Regarding this clone: The DNA ends 3 residues before the CDR3 does, and the rest of the CDR3 is filled in from the germline J gene. The rearrangement joins TRBV7-9 to TRBJ2-5, with D perhaps TRBD1 or TRBD2 (6 bases each). This CDR3 contains 14 residues. Germline V gene sequence: CDR1 SEHNR, CDR2 FQNEAQ (reference sequence). V shed 1 base and J shed 5 bases, with 11 bases lying between them. This CDR3 is CASSLERGRETQYF. CDR3 DNA, as far as it was read: TGTGCCAGCAGCTTAGAAAGGGGGAGGGAGACC.

In regard to this clone: Sequencing ends 3 residues short of the CDR3 end; the germline J gene provides the rest. The chain uses TRBV7-3 and TRBJ2-1; no clear D gene. CDR1 and CDR2 from the germline V gene are SGHTA and FQGTGA. The CDR3 has 13 amino acids. The germline V and J ends were trimmed by 7 bases and 9 bases, with 16 bases remaining between them. CDR3 bases read: TGTGCCAGCACCCGAGGTGCTGCAAGTGAG. Residues: CASTRGAASE. The whole CDR3 sequence reads CASTRGAASEQFF.

A remark on this clone: The CDR3 is cut off 3 residues early in the read; its end comes from the germline J gene. The rearrangement uses TRBV5-1 and TRBJ1-1, with 7 bases fitting TRBD1. The germline V gene has CDR1 SGHRS and CDR2 YFSETQ. The junction had 7 bases not matched to a gene; V was cut back by 4 bases and J by 1 base. CDR3 size: 15 residues. CDR3 loop: CASSHRTGPNTEAFF. Partial CDR3 DNA: TGCGCCAGCAGCCATCGGACAGGTCCGAACACTGAA.